The 30 T cell receptor beta chains presented below share a single source sample, sequenced in a study of control samples from healthy donors and cancer patients. TCRdb's table, derived via immunoSEQ multiplex PCR, lists solely in-frame clones and lacks some. There are over 15,000 clones in the sample; approximately 86% occur only once, and around a tenth lies in the top ten. The sample comprised PBMCs. The source of these receptors is a woman aged 70-85 years with colorectal cancer.

The rearrangement uses TRBV18 and TRBJ2-7, with 10 bases fitting TRBD1. V was clipped by 3 bases and J by 1 base; unmatched bases: 9. The CDR3 is made up of 17 amino acids. Germline V CDR1 and CDR2: KGHSH, LQKENI. The CDR3 sequence is CASSPASGTGVSYEQYF. The CDR3 region has the DNA TGTGCCAGCTCACCCGCTTCCGGGACAGGGGTGTCCTACGAGCAGTACTTC.

The chain is built from TRBV7-6 and TRBJ2-1; 11 positions match TRBD2. This CDR3 has 15 residues. V shed 4 bases, J shed 2 bases, and the junction held 1 base outside the gene matches. In germline, CDR1 is SGHVS, CDR2 FNYEAQ. The CDR3 DNA is TGTGCCAGCAGCTGGGGACTAGCGGCCTACAATGAGCAGTTCTTC. The encoded protein is CASSWGLAAYNEQFF.

The rearrangement joins TRBV11-3 to TRBJ1-2, with 8 bases identical to TRBD1. The germline V gene has CDR1 SGHNT and CDR2 YENEEA. The CDR3 is made up of 15 amino acids. Losses at the gene ends were 5 bases for V and 7 bases for J; bases not matched to a gene: 12. The CDR3 spells CASSEGAGGMSGYTF. The CDR3 DNA follows: TGTGCCAGCAGCGAGGGGGCAGGGGGCATGTCTGGCTACACCTTC.

The chain employs TRBV4-3 and TRBJ1-4; no clear D. CDR1 is LGHNA and CDR2 is YSLEER in the germline V gene. Trimming shortened V by 4 bases and J by 8 bases, and 17 bases separated the two germline ends. The CDR3 runs 15 residues. This CDR3 is CASSPWVAREEKLFF. The CDR3 bases are TGCGCCAGCAGCCCCTGGGTGGCCCGGGAGGAAAAACTGTTTTTT.

This clone was observed a single time. V usage is TRBV18 and J usage is TRBJ2-6; D gene uncertain. Trimming shortened V by 3 bases and J by 13 bases, and 7 bases separated the two germline ends. Germline CDR1 KGHSH, CDR2 LQKENI. The CDR3 is 11 residues long. CDR3 amino acids: CASSPAGVLTF. CDR3 sequence (DNA): TGTGCCAGCTCACCGGCCGGGGTCCTGACTTTC. The full variable domain, in which reference TRBV18 and TRBJ2-6 provide the parts outside the CDR3, is NAGVMQNPRHLVRRRGQEARLRCSPMKGHSHVYWYRQLPEEGLKFMVYLQKENIIDESGMPKERFSAEFPKEGPSILRIQQVVRGDSAAYFCASSPAGVLTFGAGSRLTVL.

The chain uses TRBV7-2 and TRBJ2-7; 7 bases agree with TRBD2. J lost 4 bases, V lost 5 bases, and 8 bases had no gene match. This CDR3 region has 14 residues. Germline V gene lookup returns CDR1 SGHTA and CDR2 FQGNSA. CDR3 DNA: TGTGCCAGCAGCGGTTCTAGCGGATTATACGAGCAGTACTTC. Translation gives CASSGSSGLYEQYF.

V and J are TRBV19 and TRBJ2-2, with 7 positions matching TRBD1. J lost 5 bases, V lost 5 bases, and 5 bases had no gene match. This CDR3 contains 14 residues. From germline, CDR1 is LNHDA and CDR2 SQIVND (reference sequence). For the CDR3, the DNA is TGTGCCAGTAGTGGGGGACAGCTTACCGGGGAGCTGTTTTTT. Protein product: CASSGGQLTGELFF. Full variable domain (missing parts from reference TRBV19 and TRBJ2-2): DGGITQSPKYLFRKEGQNVTLSCEQNLNHDAMYWYRQDPGQGLRLIYYSQIVNDFQKGDIAEGYSVSREKKESFPLTVTSAQKNPTAFYLCASSGGQLTGELFFGEGSRLTVL.

The chain is built from TRBV5-1 and TRBJ2-7; D gene ambiguous. Between the trimmed V and J ends, which lost 0 bases and 2 bases, there was a span of 15 bases. In germline, CDR1 is SGHRS, CDR2 YFSETQ. CDR3 size: 16 residues. The CDR3 bases are TGCGCCAGCAGCTTGGAGGTCAGCAGGCCCACCTACGAGCAGTACTTC. Translated: CASSLEVSRPTYEQYF. Full variable domain (missing parts from reference TRBV5-1 and TRBJ2-7): KAGVTQTPRYLIKTRGQQVTLSCSPISGHRSVSWYQQTPGQGLQFLFEYFSETQRNKGNFPGRFSGRQFSNSRSEMNVSTLELGDSALYLCASSLEVSRPTYEQYFGPGTRLTVT.

The genes are TRBV9 and TRBJ2-2; 10 nucleotides line up with TRBD1. The germline CDR1 and CDR2 sequences are SGDLS and YYNGEE. CDR3 length: 16 residues. The ends lost 1 base at V and 6 bases at J; junction bases unmatched: 6. In DNA form, the CDR3 reads TGTGCCAGCAGCGTACCGGGACAGGGGAAGTCCGGGGAGCTGTTTTTT. This translates into CASSVPGQGKSGELFF.

The rearrangement links TRBV18 to TRBJ2-1; D is perhaps TRBD2 (6 bases). Per germline, CDR1 KGHSH and CDR2 LQKENI. The CDR3 loop spans 14 amino acids. V was cut by 6 bases and J by 5 bases, with 14 bases left in between. As DNA, the CDR3 is TGTGCCAGCTCGGGAGGAGGCTGGGACAATGAGCAGTTCTTC. Its translation: CASSGGGWDNEQFF.

J is TRBJ2-7 and V is TRBV5-6; D is unresolved. The V end lost 4 bases, the J end lost 5 bases, and 7 bases lay between the germline ends. There are 11 residues in the CDR3. Germline V lookup: CDR1 SGHDT, CDR2 YYEEEE. The CDR3 coding sequence is TGTGCCAGCAGCACCTACAACGAGCAGTACTTC. It codes for CASSTYNEQYF. The full variable domain, in which reference TRBV5-6 and TRBJ2-7 provide the parts outside the CDR3, is DAGVTQSPTHLIKTRGQQVTLRCSPKSGHDTVSWYQQALGQGPQFIFQYYEEEERQRGNFPDRFSGHQFPNYSSELNVNALLLGDSALYLCASSTYNEQYFGPGTRLTVT.

The chain joins TRBV6-5 to TRBJ1-5; D uncertain. The ends were cut back, 6 bases at V and 5 bases at J, with 14 bases in the middle. Germline lookup yields CDR1 MNHEY and CDR2 SVGAGI. The CDR3 is 14 amino acids. The CDR3 protein is CASSTGSSHQPQHF. The CDR3 bases are TGTGCCAGCAGCACGGGGTCTTCCCATCAGCCCCAGCATTTT.

This chain links TRBV24-1 with TRBJ2-2, with 7 nucleotides matching TRBD2. The CDR3 length is 14 residues. CDR1 is KGHDR and CDR2 is SFDVKD in the germline V gene. V shed 9 bases and J 2 bases; nucleotides not matched to a gene: 5. The CDR3 is CATQRTSNTGELFF. The DNA for the CDR3 is TGTGCCACCCAGAGGACTAGTAACACCGGGGAGCTGTTTTTT.

This clone was detected once. The chain links TRBV6-1 to TRBJ2-3, with a possible D match to TRBD1 (5 bases). Germline-derived CDR1 and CDR2 are MNHNS and SASEGT. The CDR3 totals 16 residues. V was clipped by 1 base and J by 4 bases, with 15 bases between them. CDR3 region: CASSEDRRPQADTQYF. The CDR3 DNA sequence: TGTGCCAGCAGTGAAGACCGGCGACCACAGGCAGATACGCAGTATTTT.

The genes are TRBV6-4 and TRBJ1-1, with no clear D. Trimming stripped 6 bases from V and 4 bases from J, with 12 bases between. The CDR3 length is 13 residues. Germline lookup yields CDR1 MRHNA and CDR2 SNTAGT. The CDR3 region is CASSDGLSTEAFF. In nucleotides, the CDR3 is TGTGCCAGCAGCGACGGGTTGAGCACTGAAGCTTTCTTT.

This chain links TRBV27 with TRBJ2-7; no definite D call. Germline CDR1 and CDR2: MNHEY and SMNVEV (reference sequence). The germline V and J ends were trimmed by 3 bases and 3 bases, with 9 bases remaining between them. The CDR3 runs to 13 residues. CDR3 sequence reads: CASSLGNYYEQYF. CDR3 in DNA: TGTGCCAGCAGTTTGGGTAATTACTACGAGCAGTACTTC.

V and J are TRBV14 and TRBJ1-1; D may be TRBD1 (5 bases). The CDR3 is 13 amino acids. Trimming cost V 8 bases and J 1 base, with 11 bases left between them. CDR1 is SGHDN and CDR2 is FVKESK in the germline V gene. The DNA of the CDR3 is TGTGCCAGCGCGGGGGGAAGGAACACTGAAGCTTTCTTT. Translation: CASAGGRNTEAFF.

The chain has TRBV6-5 and TRBJ2-3; maybe TRBD2 (6 bases). Germline V lookup: CDR1 MNHEY, CDR2 SVGAGI. This CDR3 spans 16 amino acids. Trimming removed 0 bases from V and 4 bases from J, with 14 bases in between. The CDR3 nucleotides are TGTGCCAGCAGTTACTCACTGGAGGGACGGTCAGATACGCAGTATTTT. As protein: CASSYSLEGRSDTQYF.

V gene TRBV10-3 combines with J gene TRBJ2-1; D possibly corresponds to TRBD2 (6 bases). This CDR3 has 13 amino acids. Per germline, CDR1 ENHRY and CDR2 SYGVKD. The V end lost 8 bases, the J end lost 4 bases, and 12 bases lay between the germline ends. The CDR3 DNA sequence: TGTGCCATCTGGGAGGAGAAATACAATGAGCAGTTCTTC. Translated: CAIWEEKYNEQFF.

The chain couples TRBV5-5 to TRBJ2-1; the match to TRBD2 covers 11 bases. Germline V gives CDR1 SGHKS, CDR2 YYEKEE (reference sequence). There are 18 residues in the CDR3. The ends lost 1 base at V and 8 bases at J; junction bases unmatched: 14. CDR3 DNA sequence: TGTGCCAGCAGCTTGCTTAGCGGGAGGGCCCCCCTCGGGGATGAGCAGTTCTTC. Protein product: CASSLLSGRAPLGDEQFF. Full variable domain (missing parts from reference TRBV5-5 and TRBJ2-1): DAGVTQSPTHLIKTRGQQVTLRCSPISGHKSVSWYQQVLGQGPQFIFQYYEKEERGRGNFPDRFSARQFPNYSSELNVNALLLGDSALYLCASSLLSGRAPLGDEQFFGPGTRLTVL.

V and J are TRBV10-3 and TRBJ2-7; D may be TRBD1 (6 bases). Deletions cut 5 bases from V and 5 bases from J, with 10 bases between. This CDR3 spans 12 amino acids. From germline, CDR1 is ENHRY and CDR2 SYGVKD. CDR3 sequence reads: CAISPRGHEQYF. The CDR3 DNA follows: TGTGCCATCAGTCCCAGGGGCCACGAGCAGTACTTC.

This clone was seen just once. This CDR3 is also generated by other DNA sequences in the sample. The chain uses TRBV7-2 and TRBJ1-1; the D gene is possibly TRBD1 (5 bases). V was trimmed by 4 bases and J by 8 bases, leaving 8 bases between them. CDR3 length equals 11 residues. From germline, CDR1 is SGHTA and CDR2 FQGNSA. CDR3 bases: TGTGCCAGCAGCTCGGGGCGGGAAGCTTTCTTT. Translating it yields CASSSGREAFF.

This clone showed up just a few times. V usage is TRBV5-1 and J usage is TRBJ2-1; D might be TRBD1 (6 bases). There are 13 residues in the CDR3. With 4 bases removed from V and 9 bases from J, the gap between germline ends came to 14 bases. Germline-derived CDR1 and CDR2 are SGHRS and YFSETQ. In DNA form, the CDR3 reads TGCGCCAGCAGCCTCCAGGGGTCTGTTGAGCAGTTCTTC. Protein product: CASSLQGSVEQFF. Variable domain in full (rest from reference TRBV5-1 and TRBJ2-1): KAGVTQTPRYLIKTRGQQVTLSCSPISGHRSVSWYQQTPGQGLQFLFEYFSETQRNKGNFPGRFSGRQFSNSRSEMNVSTLELGDSALYLCASSLQGSVEQFFGPGTRLTVL.

The chain recombines TRBV24-1 with TRBJ2-5; 15 bases are shared with TRBD2. The CDR3 is 17 amino acids. The germline gives CDR1 KGHDR, CDR2 SFDVKD. Trimming removed 4 bases from V and 7 bases from J; junction bases left unmatched: 9. The CDR3 loop reads CATSDPGTSGGTRTQYF. Written as DNA, the CDR3 is TGTGCCACCAGTGACCCGGGGACTAGCGGGGGGACCCGGACCCAGTACTTC.

The chain carries TRBV24-1 and TRBJ2-2; D could derive from TRBD1 or TRBD2 (5 bases each). Germline CDR1 KGHDR, CDR2 SFDVKD. CDR3 size: 17 residues. V was shortened by 0 bases and J by 4 bases, with 14 bases between the two germline ends. The chain's CDR3 is CATSDLLPGRGTGELFF. DNA of the CDR3: TGTGCCACCAGTGATTTGCTTCCGGGGCGAGGCACCGGGGAGCTGTTTTTT.

J is TRBJ2-3 and V is TRBV6-5; no definite D call. V dropped 0 bases and J dropped 6 bases, with 16 bases sitting between them. The CDR3 totals 16 residues. Looked up from germline, CDR1 is MNHEY and CDR2 is SVGAGI. The CDR3 loop reads CASSYSSPRLGDTQYF. The CDR3 bases are TGTGCCAGCAGTTACTCGTCCCCTCGTCTGGGGGATACGCAGTATTTT.

The genes are TRBV15 and TRBJ2-3; weak D call: TRBD1 (6 bases). The CDR3 is made up of 16 amino acids. Trimming pared 0 bases from V and 2 bases from J, leaving 12 bases between. CDR1 and CDR2 from the germline V gene are LNHNV and YYDKDF (reference sequence). The chain's CDR3 is CATSRDLGQTTDTQYF. The CDR3 DNA sequence: TGTGCCACCAGCAGAGATTTAGGACAGACCACAGATACGCAGTATTTT. Full variable domain (missing parts from reference TRBV15 and TRBJ2-3): DAMVIQNPRYQVTQFGKPVTLSCSQTLNHNVMYWYQQKSSQAPKLLFHYYDKDFNNEADTPDNFQSRRPNTSFCFLDIRSPGLGDTAMYLCATSRDLGQTTDTQYFGPGTRLTVL.

The V and J genes are TRBV5-1 and TRBJ1-2; D remains ambiguous. The CDR3 is made up of 15 amino acids. Trimming cost V 0 bases and J 0 bases, with 9 bases left between them. Germline V lookup: CDR1 SGHRS, CDR2 YFSETQ. CDR3 nucleotides: TGCGCCAGCAGCTTGGATCGACCCTCTAACTATGGCTACACCTTC. This gives the protein CASSLDRPSNYGYTF.

This clone was seen just once. The rearrangement links TRBV27 to TRBJ1-6; D not certain. Germline lookup yields CDR1 MNHEY and CDR2 SMNVEV (reference sequence). Trimming pared 6 bases from V and 1 base from J, leaving 10 bases between. This CDR3 comprises 15 residues. The CDR3 region is CASRPGGSYNSPLHF. DNA for the CDR3: TGTGCCAGCAGACCCGGAGGATCCTATAATTCACCCCTCCACTTT.

J is TRBJ2-7 and V is TRBV6-5, with unresolved D. Trimming shortened V by 6 bases and J by 0 bases, and 9 bases separated the two germline ends. Germline V gives CDR1 MNHEY, CDR2 SVGAGI. The CDR3 consists of 13 residues. CDR3: CASRLTNSYEQYF. CDR3 coding DNA: TGTGCCAGCAGGCTTACTAACTCCTACGAGCAGTACTTC.